One and the same sample provided the 8 T cell receptor beta chains below, sequenced in a study of Graves' ophthalmopathy and Graves' hyperthyroidism. Amplification of the TCR beta CDR3 regions used RNA transcripts (as template). The library came from an HTBI-primed first-round RT-PCR and a second-round multiplex PCR. TCRdb redid the calling of the multiplex PCR reads with MiXCR, one entry per CDR3 protein. Seen here are a few hundred thousand distinct CDR3 sequences, 15% to 20% observed once, and the top ten hold 2% to 3%. Sequenced: peripheral blood. The receptor source for this set is an adult woman with stable Graves' hyperthyroidism.

This clonotype was seen ten or more times. V gene TRBV6-2 or TRBV6-3 combines with J gene TRBJ2-5; D unresolved. Germline V gene sequence: CDR1 MNHEY, CDR2 SVGEGT. This CDR3 has 13 residues. The V gene lost 2 bases and the J gene lost 4 bases, with 8 bases spanning the gap. The CDR3 DNA sequence: TGTGCCAGCAGTTACCCCCCCCTAGAGACCCAGTACTTC. This translates into CASSYPPLETQYF.

In its sample, this clonotype was seen many times. The gene calls are TRBV27 and TRBJ2-5, with D tentatively TRBD2 (5 bases). V was cut by 3 bases and J by 1 base, with 9 bases left in between. The germline V gene encodes CDR1 MNHEY and CDR2 SMNVEV (reference sequence). The CDR3 spans 14 residues. Here the CDR3 reads CASSFRGSQETQYF. The CDR3 DNA follows: TGTGCCAGCAGTTTCCGCGGGTCCCAAGAGACCCAGTACTTC.

This clonotype appeared many times. The genes are TRBV20-1 and TRBJ2-7; 7 nucleotides align to TRBD2. CDR3 length equals 14 residues. Germline lookup yields CDR1 DFQATT and CDR2 SNEGSKA (reference sequence). The CDR3: CRAESGTSSYEQYF. Here the CDR3 DNA reads TGCAGGGCCGAAAGCGGGACGAGCTCCTACGAGCAGTACTTC.

Of note for this clonotype: A clone one base away is much larger, so this may be a read error. Because the CDR3 is missing its conserved closing phenylalanine or tryptophan, this is likely a read error. V and J are TRBV19 and TRBJ2-6; D uncertain. CDR1 and CDR2 (germline): LNHDA, SQIVND (reference sequence). The germline V and J ends were trimmed by 6 bases and 0 bases, with 9 bases remaining between them. This CDR3 comprises 15 residues. CDR3 nucleotides: TGTGCCAGTAGCCCTAAAAGCTCTGGGGCCAACGTCCTGACTTCC. Its translation: CASSPKSSGANVLTS.

This clonotype has a count of ten or more. The chain combines TRBV20-1 with TRBJ1-6; D gene uncertain. CDR3 length: 12 residues. V lost 3 bases and J 13 bases, leaving 13 bases between the germline ends. Germline CDR1 and CDR2: DFQATT and SNEGSKA (reference sequence). CDR3 sequence reads: CSASMRRWPLHF. The CDR3 bases are TGCAGTGCTAGTATGAGGAGGTGGCCCCTCCACTTT.

A few counts support this clonotype. This chain connects TRBV20-1 to TRBJ1-6; 7 positions agree with TRBD1. Germline assignment: CDR1 DFQATT and CDR2 SNEGSKA (reference sequence). This CDR3 comprises 15 residues. The trim removed 1 base at V and 7 bases at J, leaving 7 bases unmatched. As DNA, the CDR3 is TGCAGTGCTAGAGTGGAGGGGGCAAGCAATTCACCCCTCCACTTT. Protein: CSARVEGASNSPLHF.

This clonotype appeared many times. The V and J genes are TRBV6-5 and TRBJ1-1; a possible D gene is TRBD1 (5 bases). The V gene lost 2 bases and the J gene lost 0 bases, with 13 bases spanning the gap. CDR1 is MNHEY, CDR2 SVGAGI, per germline. The CDR3 totals 16 residues. The CDR3 DNA reads as TGTGCCAGCAGTTACATGCAGGGAATAATGAACACTGAAGCTTTCTTT. Protein: CASSYMQGIMNTEAFF.

This clonotype was observed many times. The V and J genes are TRBV12-3 or TRBV12-4 and TRBJ1-1, with D maybe TRBD1 (5 bases). The CDR3 is made up of 13 amino acids. V lost 3 bases to trimming and J lost 6 bases, with 11 bases between them. DNA for the CDR3: TGTGCCAGCAGTTTGGGGGTAGCGGCTGAAGCTTTCTTT. Amino acids: CASSLGVAAEAFF.